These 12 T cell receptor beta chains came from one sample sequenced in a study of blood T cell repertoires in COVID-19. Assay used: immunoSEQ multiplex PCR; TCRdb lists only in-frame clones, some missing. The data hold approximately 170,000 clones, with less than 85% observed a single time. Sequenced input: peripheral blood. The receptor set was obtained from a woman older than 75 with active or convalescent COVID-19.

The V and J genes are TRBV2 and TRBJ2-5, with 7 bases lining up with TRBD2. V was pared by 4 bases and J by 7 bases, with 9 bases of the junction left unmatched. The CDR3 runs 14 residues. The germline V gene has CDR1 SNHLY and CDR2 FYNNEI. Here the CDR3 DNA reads TGTGCCAGCAGTGGATCTAGCGGTACTTCGACCCAGTACTTC. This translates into CASSGSSGTSTQYF.

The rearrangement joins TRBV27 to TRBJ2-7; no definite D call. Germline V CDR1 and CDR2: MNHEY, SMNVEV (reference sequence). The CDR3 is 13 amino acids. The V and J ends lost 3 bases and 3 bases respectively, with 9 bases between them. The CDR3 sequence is CASSLRRYYEQYF. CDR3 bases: TGTGCCAGCAGTTTGAGGAGATACTACGAGCAGTACTTC.

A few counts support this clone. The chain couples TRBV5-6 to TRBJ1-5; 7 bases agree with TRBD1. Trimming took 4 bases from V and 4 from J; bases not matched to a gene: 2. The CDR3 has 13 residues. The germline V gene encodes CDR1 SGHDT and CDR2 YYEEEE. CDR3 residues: CASSKTGNQPQHF. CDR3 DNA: TGTGCCAGCAGCAAGACAGGGAATCAGCCCCAGCATTTT.

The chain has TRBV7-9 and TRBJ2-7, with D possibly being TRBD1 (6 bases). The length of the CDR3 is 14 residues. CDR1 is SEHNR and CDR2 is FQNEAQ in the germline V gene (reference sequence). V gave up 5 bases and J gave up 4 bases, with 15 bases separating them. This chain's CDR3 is CASSQAEDRYEQYF. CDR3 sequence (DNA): TGTGCCAGCAGCCAGGCCGAGGACAGATACGAGCAGTACTTC.

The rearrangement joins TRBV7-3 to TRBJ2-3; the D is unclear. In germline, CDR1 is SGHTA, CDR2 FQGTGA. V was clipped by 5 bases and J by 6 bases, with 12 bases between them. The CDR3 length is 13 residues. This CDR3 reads CASSPNRRDTQYF. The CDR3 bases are TGTGCCAGCAGCCCGAACCGGCGGGATACGCAGTATTTT.

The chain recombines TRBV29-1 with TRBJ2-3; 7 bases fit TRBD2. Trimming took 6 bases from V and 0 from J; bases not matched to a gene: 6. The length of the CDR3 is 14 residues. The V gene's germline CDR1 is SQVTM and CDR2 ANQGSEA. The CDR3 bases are TGCAGCGTGGATCTAGCGGTTAGCACAGATACGCAGTATTTT. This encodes CSVDLAVSTDTQYF.

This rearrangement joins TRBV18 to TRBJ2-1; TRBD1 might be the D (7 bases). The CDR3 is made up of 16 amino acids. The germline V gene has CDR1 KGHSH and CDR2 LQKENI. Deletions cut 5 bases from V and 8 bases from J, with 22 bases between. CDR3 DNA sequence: TGTGCCAGCTCAAGGTCCCGACAGGGAGGTTCGGATGAGCAGTTCTTC. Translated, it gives CASSRSRQGGSDEQFF. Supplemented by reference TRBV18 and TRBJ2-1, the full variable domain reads NAGVMQNPRHLVRRRGQEARLRCSPMKGHSHVYWYRQLPEEGLKFMVYLQKENIIDESGMPKERFSAEFPKEGPSILRIQQVVRGDSAAYFCASSRSRQGGSDEQFFGPGTRLTVL.

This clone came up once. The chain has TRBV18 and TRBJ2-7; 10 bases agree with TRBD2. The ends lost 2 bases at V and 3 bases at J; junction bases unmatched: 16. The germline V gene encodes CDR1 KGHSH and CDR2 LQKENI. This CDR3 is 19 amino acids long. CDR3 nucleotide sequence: TGTGCCAGCTCACCAAAGGGGCGGTCCCTAGCGGGAGACCACTACGAGCAGTACTTC. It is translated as CASSPKGRSLAGDHYEQYF. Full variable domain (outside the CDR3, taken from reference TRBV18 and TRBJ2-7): NAGVMQNPRHLVRRRGQEARLRCSPMKGHSHVYWYRQLPEEGLKFMVYLQKENIIDESGMPKERFSAEFPKEGPSILRIQQVVRGDSAAYFCASSPKGRSLAGDHYEQYFGPGTRLTVT.

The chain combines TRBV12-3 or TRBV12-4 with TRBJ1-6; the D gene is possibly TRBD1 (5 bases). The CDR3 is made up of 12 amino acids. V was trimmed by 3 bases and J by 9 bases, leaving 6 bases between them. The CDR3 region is CASSLGRSPLHF. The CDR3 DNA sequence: TGTGCCAGCAGTTTGGGGCGTTCACCCCTCCACTTT.

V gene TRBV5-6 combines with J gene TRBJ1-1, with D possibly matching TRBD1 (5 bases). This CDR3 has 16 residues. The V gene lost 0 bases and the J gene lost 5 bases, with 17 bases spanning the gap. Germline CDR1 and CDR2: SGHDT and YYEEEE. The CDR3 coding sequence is TGTGCCAGCAGCTTGGCTTGGGCGGGCCGGGGGACTGAAGCTTTCTTT. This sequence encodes CASSLAWAGRGTEAFF.

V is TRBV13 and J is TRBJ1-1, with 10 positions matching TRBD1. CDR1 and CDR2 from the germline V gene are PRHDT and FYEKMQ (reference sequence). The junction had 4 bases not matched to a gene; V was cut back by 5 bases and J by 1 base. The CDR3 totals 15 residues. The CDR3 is CASSARTGGNTEAFF. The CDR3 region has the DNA TGTGCCAGCAGCGCCCGGACAGGGGGGAACACTGAAGCTTTCTTT.

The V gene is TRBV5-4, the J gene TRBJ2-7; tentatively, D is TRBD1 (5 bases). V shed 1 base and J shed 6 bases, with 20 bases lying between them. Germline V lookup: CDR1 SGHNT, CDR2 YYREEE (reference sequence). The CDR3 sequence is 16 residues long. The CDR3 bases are TGTGCCAGCAGCTTGTTGCCTTCACAGGCCCATACCGAGCAGTACTTC. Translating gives CASSLLPSQAHTEQYF.